This T cell receptor beta chain was captured in a study of cytomegalovirus exposure and HLA in healthy donors. CDR3 length equals 17 residues. CDR1 SNHLY and CDR2 FYNNEI come from the germline V gene. V lost 7 bases, J lost 8 bases, and 29 bases lay in between. Primers: 60 Vbeta forward and 13 Jbeta reverse. Method: immunoSEQ multiplex PCR; TCRdb's copy keeps in-frame clones and lacks some. The sample has fewer than 150,000 clones; about four fifths are singletons. The sequence was obtained from a female donor in good health and CMV-seropositive. The sequenced material came from PBMCs. The chain recombines TRBV2 with TRBJ1-2; possible D gene TRBD1, 6 bases. The DNA of the CDR3 is TGTGCCAGCATCTCAACAACAACTCAGGGGATTTCGCAGGGCTACACCTTC. Encoded protein: CASISTTTQGISQGYTF.